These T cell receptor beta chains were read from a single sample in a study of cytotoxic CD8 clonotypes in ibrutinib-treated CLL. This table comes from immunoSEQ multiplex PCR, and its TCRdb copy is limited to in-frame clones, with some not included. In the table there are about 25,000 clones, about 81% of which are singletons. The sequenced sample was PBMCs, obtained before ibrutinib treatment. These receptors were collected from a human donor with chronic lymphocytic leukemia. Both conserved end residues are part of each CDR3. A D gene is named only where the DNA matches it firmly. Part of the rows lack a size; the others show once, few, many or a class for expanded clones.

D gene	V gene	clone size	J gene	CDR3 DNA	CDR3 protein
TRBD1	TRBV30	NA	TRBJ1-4	TGTGCCTGGAAGAAAGCCGGGACAGGGATTGAAAAACTGTTTTTT	CAWKKAGTGIEKLFF
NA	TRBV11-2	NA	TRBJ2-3	TGTGCCAGCAGCCTGGGGCAGGCCACAGATACGCAGTATTTT	CASSLGQATDTQYF
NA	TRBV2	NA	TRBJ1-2	TGTGCCAGCAGTGAACTAGGGAACTATGGCTACACCTTC	CASSELGNYGYTF
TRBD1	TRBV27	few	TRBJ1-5	TGTGCCAGCAGATCAGGGGGGCATCAGCCCCAGCATTTT	CASRSGGHQPQHF
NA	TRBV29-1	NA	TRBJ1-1	TGCAGCGTTGACGGAATCATGAACACTGAAGCTTTCTTT	CSVDGIMNTEAFF
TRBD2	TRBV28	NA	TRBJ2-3	TGTGCCAGCAGTTCCGGGACTAGCGGGAGGGATACGCAGTATTTT	CASSSGTSGRDTQYF
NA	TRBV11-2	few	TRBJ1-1	TGTGCCAGCAGCTCACTCCGATGGGGGGTTAGCACTGAAGCTTTCTTT	CASSSLRWGVSTEAFF
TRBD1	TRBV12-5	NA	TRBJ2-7	TGTGCTAGTGGTTTGCTCCCGGGACAGGGGAACTACGAGCAGTACTTC	CASGLLPGQGNYEQYF
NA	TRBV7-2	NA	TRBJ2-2	TGTGCCAGCAGCTTACAGGGATCTACCACCGGGGAGCTGTTTTTT	CASSLQGSTTGELFF
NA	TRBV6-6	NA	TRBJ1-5	TGTGCCAGCAGATTAGATAGCAATCAGCCCCAGCATTTT	CASRLDSNQPQHF
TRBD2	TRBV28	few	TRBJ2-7	TGTGCCAGCAGGCCCGGCTGGCCTAGCGGGAACTACGAGCAGTACTTC	CASRPGWPSGNYEQYF
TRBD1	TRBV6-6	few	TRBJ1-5	TGTGCCAGCCGAGGACAGGGTAAGGATCAGCCCCAGCATTTT	CASRGQGKDQPQHF
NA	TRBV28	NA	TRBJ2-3	TGTGCCAGCAGGGGAGTCCTAGGGGGAGAGGGTACGCAGTATTTT	CASRGVLGGEGTQYF
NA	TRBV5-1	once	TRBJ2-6	TGCGCCAGCAGCATCGGACAGGGAGGGTCTGGGGCCAACGTCCTGACTTTC	CASSIGQGGSGANVLTF
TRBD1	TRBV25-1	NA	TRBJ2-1	TGTGCCAGCAGTACCAGGACAGGGGGCAAATGGAATGAGCAGTTCTTC	CASSTRTGGKWNEQFF
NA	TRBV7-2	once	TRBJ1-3	TGTGCCAGCAGCTTAGAAATAGGACGTTCAGGAAACACCATATATTTT	CASSLEIGRSGNTIYF
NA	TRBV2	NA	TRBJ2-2	TGTGCCAGCAGTTTCCCGGGAAGTCCGATCGGGGAGCTGTTTTTT	CASSFPGSPIGELFF
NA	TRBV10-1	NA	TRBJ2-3	TGCGCCAGCAGTCGGCTGGCAAAAGGGGATACGCAGTATTTT	CASSRLAKGDTQYF
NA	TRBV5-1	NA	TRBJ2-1	TGCGCCAGCAGCTTTTCTGAGTACAATGAGCAGTTCTTC	CASSFSEYNEQFF
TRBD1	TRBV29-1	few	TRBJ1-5	TGCAGCGTTGCGACAGGGGGCGGCCAGCCCCAGCATTTT	CSVATGGGQPQHF
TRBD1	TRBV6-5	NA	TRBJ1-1	TGTGCCAGCGCAACAGGGGGCCAGGCTGAAGCTTTCTTT	CASATGGQAEAFF
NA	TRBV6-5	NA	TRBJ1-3	TGTGCCAGCAAGCGGGGCCCTGGAAACACCATATATTTT	CASKRGPGNTIYF
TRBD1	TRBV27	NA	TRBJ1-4	TGTGCCAGCACCCACTCGGCCGGGACAGCCGAAAAACTGTTTTTT	CASTHSAGTAEKLFF
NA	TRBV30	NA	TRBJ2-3	TGTGCCTGGAGTGTATCTGGGACGCAGTATTTT	CAWSVSGTQYF
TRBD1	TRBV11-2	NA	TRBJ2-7	TGTGCCAGCAGCGCAACCGGGACAGGGACCTCCTACGAGCAGTACTTC	CASSATGTGTSYEQYF
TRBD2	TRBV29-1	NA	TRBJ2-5	TGCAGCGTGACCGGGACTAGCACCGCCCAAGAGACCCAGTACTTC	CSVTGTSTAQETQYF
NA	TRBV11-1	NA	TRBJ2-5	TGTGCCAGCAGTCAGGGTGTGGAGACCCAGTACTTC	CASSQGVETQYF
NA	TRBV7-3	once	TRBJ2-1	TGTGCCAGCAGCTTAACATCTGTAAATGAGCAGTTCTTC	CASSLTSVNEQFF
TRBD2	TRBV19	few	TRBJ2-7	TGTGCCAGTAGCCCAACGGGAGGCGGCGAGCAGTACTTC	CASSPTGGGEQYF
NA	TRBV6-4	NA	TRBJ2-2	TGTGCCAGCAGTGAGTCGGCTAGTTTCACCGGGGAGCTGTTTTTT	CASSESASFTGELFF
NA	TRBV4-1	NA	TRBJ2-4	TGTGCCAGCAGCCAAGATAAGGGGTCCGTGGACATTCAGTACTTC	CASSQDKGSVDIQYF
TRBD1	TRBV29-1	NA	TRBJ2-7	TGCAGTTATTCCGACCTTGACAGGGGGTACGAGCAGTACTTC	CSYSDLDRGYEQYF
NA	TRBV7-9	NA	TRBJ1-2	TGTGCCAGCAGCTTAGCAATGACAGCCCTCTATGGCTACACCTTC	CASSLAMTALYGYTF
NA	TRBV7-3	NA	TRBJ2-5	TGTGCCAGCAGCCAAGGGACTTCATCCGGGACCCAGTACTTC	CASSQGTSSGTQYF
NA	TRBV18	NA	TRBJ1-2	TGTGCCAGCTCATCTCTGGTGGCGGGCAACTATGGCTACACCTTC	CASSSLVAGNYGYTF
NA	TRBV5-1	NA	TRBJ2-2	TGCGCCAGCAGCTTGCCTGCTCCGAACACCGGGGAGCTGTTTTTT	CASSLPAPNTGELFF
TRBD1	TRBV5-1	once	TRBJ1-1	TGCGCCAGCAGCTTTTGGACAGGGAACACTGAAGCTTTCTTT	CASSFWTGNTEAFF
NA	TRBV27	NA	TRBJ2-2	TGTGCCAGCAGTTTATCCGGGAGAGACACCGGGGAGCTGTTTTTT	CASSLSGRDTGELFF